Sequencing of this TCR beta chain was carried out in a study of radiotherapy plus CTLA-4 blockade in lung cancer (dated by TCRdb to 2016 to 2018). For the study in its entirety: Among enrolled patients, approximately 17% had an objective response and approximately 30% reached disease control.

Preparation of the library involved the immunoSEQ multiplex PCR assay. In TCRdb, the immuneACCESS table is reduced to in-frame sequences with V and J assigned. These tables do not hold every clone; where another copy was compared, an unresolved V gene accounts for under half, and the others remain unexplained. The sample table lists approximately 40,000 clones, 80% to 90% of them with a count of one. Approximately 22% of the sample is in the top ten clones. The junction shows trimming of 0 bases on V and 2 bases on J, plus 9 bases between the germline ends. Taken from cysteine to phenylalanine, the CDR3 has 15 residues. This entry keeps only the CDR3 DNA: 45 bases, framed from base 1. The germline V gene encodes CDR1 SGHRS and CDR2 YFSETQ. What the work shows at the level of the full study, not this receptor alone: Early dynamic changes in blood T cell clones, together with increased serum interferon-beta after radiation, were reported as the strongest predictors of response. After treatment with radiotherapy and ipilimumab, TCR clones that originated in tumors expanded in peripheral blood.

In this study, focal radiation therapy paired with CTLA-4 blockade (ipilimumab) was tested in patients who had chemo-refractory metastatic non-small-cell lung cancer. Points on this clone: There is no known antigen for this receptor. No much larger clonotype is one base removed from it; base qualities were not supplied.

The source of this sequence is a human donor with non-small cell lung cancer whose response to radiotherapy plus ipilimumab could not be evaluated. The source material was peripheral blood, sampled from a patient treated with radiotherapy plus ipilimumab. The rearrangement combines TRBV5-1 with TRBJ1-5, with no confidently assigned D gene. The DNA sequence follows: TGCGCCAGCAGCTTGGCCCCGGGTGGCAATCAGCCCCAGCATTTT. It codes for CASSLAPGGNQPQHF. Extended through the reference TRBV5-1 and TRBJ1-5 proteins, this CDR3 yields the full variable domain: KAGVTQTPRYLIKTRGQQVTLSCSPISGHRSVSWYQQTPGQGLQFLFEYFSETQRNKGNFPGRFSGRQFSNSRSEMNVSTLELGDSALYLCASSLAPGGNQPQHFGDGTRLSIL.